This T cell receptor (beta chain) originates from a study of T cell responses to AZD1222 COVID-19 vaccine. This clone came up once. What it binds is not known. Whole-study results and caveats: The peak T cell response came first, and repertoires were sampled only after it.

Germline V gene lookup returns CDR1 SGHAT and CDR2 FQNNGV. The CDR3 consists of 14 residues. V lost 4 bases and J lost 2, with 11 bases in between. Using immunoSEQ multiplex PCR, the repertoire was profiled, and TCRdb retains in-frame clones only, with some absent. The sample records 98,000 or so clones, about nine tenths being singletons. This sample comprised peripheral blood, obtained on day 0 of MenACWY control vaccination. This clonotype was obtained from an adult in good health. The rearrangement links TRBV11-2 to TRBJ1-2; possibly TRBD1 for D (6 bases). CDR3 residues: CASSSHDRNYGYTF. CDR3 in DNA: TGTGCCAGCAGCTCACACGACAGGAACTATGGCTACACCTTC.